This T cell receptor (beta chain) was recorded in a study of T cells in Graves' hyperthyroidism and ophthalmopathy (dated by TCRdb to the late 2010s). Turning to the overall study: Peripheral blood samples were taken at the time of initial diagnosis, prior to any treatment. To identify distinguishing TCR V-J signatures, a discovery cohort of around 100 patients was used, comprising under 45 with Graves' ophthalmopathy and around 60 with stable Graves' hyperthyroidism. Prospective prediction of ophthalmopathy was tested in an independent validation cohort consisting of about 20 hyperthyroidism patients and approximately 16 patients who later progressed to ophthalmopathy. The approximately 98 discovery patients were randomly divided into training and test sets at a 7:3 ratio. In addition, the study compared T-cell repertoires in thyroid tissue and in blood from six Graves' hyperthyroidism patients. After blood sampling, hyperthyroidism patients were treated with methimazole at a starting dose of 30 mg daily, and ophthalmopathy patients were treated with high-dose intravenous methylprednisolone. TCR Vbeta CDR3 sequencing of 135 peripheral blood samples (about 45 ophthalmopathy, 75 hyperthyroidism and 17 progressor patients) is reported in the paper. On the study overall, not on this receptor specifically: Most expanded thyroid clonotypes (frequency above 0.001) were also found in blood, which suggests that blood repertoires may mirror thyroid immune responses. In validation, the model predicted progression to ophthalmopathy with 55% to 71% sensitivity and less than 75% specificity, a median of about 6.7 months before onset. A 13 V-J signature model separated ophthalmopathy from stable hyperthyroidism, with about 90% sensitivity and roughly 81% specificity in cross-validation and 80%/75% in testing. No statistical method was used to fix the sample size in advance, and group allocation was not hidden from the investigators.

This clonotype was seen only a few times. This clone's antigen is unknown. Just one base apart from a much larger clone, this may be a read error. The TCR beta CDR3 regions were amplified from RNA transcripts. The TCR CDR3 was subjected to a first round of RT-PCR using the HTBI primer set and the Qiagen OneStep RT-PCR kit. Libraries were constructed in a second round of multiplex PCR, after which size selection and purification were performed. Libraries were sequenced paired-end with 100 bp reads on an Illumina HiSeq2000. In the authors' own workflow: SOAPnuke was used to process the raw data, throwing out any read that contained adapters or uncalled bases, had a mean Phred below 15, or lacked an exact constant-primer or identifier match. COPE v1.2.5 was used to merge the high-quality paired reads, and each unique nucleotide sequence was defined as a clonotype. Clonotypes were aligned to IMGT TRBV, TRBD and TRBJ reference segments using MiTCR v1.1. The analysis was restricted to V-J combinations with a frequency above 0.0001, which together covered just over 99% of the repertoires. A TCS score was defined as the ratio between F50 (clonal expansion) and ExV (chaos), using BLOSUM62-based TCRdist between CDR3 peptides within each V-J. Welch's t-statistics and random forest reduced several hundred V-J features to fewer than 15, which were used in a naive Bayes classifier (R e1071). TCRdb reprocessing: public reads trimmed at Q25 with fastp, clones called with MiXCR, in-frame beta chains kept. Duplicate CDR3 protein sequences are folded into a single record with the most common DNA and genes. TCRdb's processing, not the authors' own work, is the source of the V and J calls. This sample gives approximately 430,000 distinct CDR3 sequences in total; about 14% of them show up just once. The ten largest clones represent about 13% of the sample.

In the ophthalmopathy patients, disease was moderately to severely active, with a Clinical Activity Score of 3 or more, a NOSPECS grade of 4 or more, and a duration of less than 3 months. Patients with uncontrolled infections, other autoimmune diseases, pregnancy or lactation were excluded. Diagnoses were based on clinical symptoms, serum thyroxine and TRAb, thyroid ultrasound and orbital computed tomography. Ficoll-Paque density gradient centrifugation was used to isolate PBMCs from about 9 ml of fresh peripheral blood. Trizol reagent was used to extract total RNA, and RNA quality was then checked on an Agilent 2100 Bioanalyzer. Including the terminal cysteine and phenylalanine, the CDR3 comprises 15 residues. CDR3 DNA only is kept here, 45 bases in frame from base 1. CDR1 and CDR2, per the germline V gene, are SGHRS and YFSETQ.

Sequencing was performed on blood. Recombination connected TRBV5-1 to TRBJ1-2, with 9 bases aligning to TRBD1. The origin of this receptor is a man between 18 and 35 years old with Graves' ophthalmopathy. This receptor carries the CDR3 CASNLEGQGYYGYTF. In nucleotides, the sequence is TGCGCCAGCAACTTGGAGGGACAGGGATACTATGGCTACACCTTC.